The subject of this entry is one T cell receptor (beta chain). Antigen: not known. This record comes from a study of blood T cells in healthy people across ages. In germline, CDR1 is SGHDN, CDR2 FVKESK. The J segment lost 1 base and the V segment lost 1 base, leaving 6 bases of the junction unmatched. The CDR3 is made up of 18 amino acids. The use of a sample-barcoded 5' primer and a J-beta primer mix characterized a second PCR of 7 to 11 cycles. One entry per CDR3 protein results from TCRdb running MiXCR on the 5' RACE reads. This table has roughly 1,500,000 distinct CDR3 sequences, roughly a third appearing once. Study findings and constraints: There was no known CMV status for donors, so expanded clonotype changes were possibly confounded. Measured against age, TCR beta diversity per million T cells decreased in a roughly linear manner.

The sample taken for sequencing was blood. This chain uses TRBV14 with TRBJ2-5; 13 nucleotides align to TRBD2. The TCR was taken from a woman aged 25-40 years in good health. CDR3 region: CASSQGVLAGGVQETQYF. The CDR3 DNA is TGTGCCAGCAGCCAAGGGGTACTAGCGGGAGGGGTCCAAGAGACCCAGTACTTC.